Listed here are 26 T cell receptor beta chains from one sample, sequenced in a study of preoperative IRX-2 immunotherapy in early breast cancer (dated by TCRdb to between 2017 and 2020). The meaning of the sample's treatment or condition label: preoperative locoregional IRX-2 cytokine immunotherapy. The library came from the immunoSEQ multiplex PCR assay. Imported from immuneACCESS, the table was reduced by TCRdb to in-frame sequences with V and J called. These copies leave out some clones; in studies compared against another copy, an unresolved V gene accounts for under half, and the cause of the remainder is not known. This sample holds 2,500 to 3,500 clones; 78% were observed only once. Of the sample, under 8.5% falls within the top ten clones. This sample comprised tumor tissue, obtained after IRX-2 immunotherapy. The receptors come from a human donor with breast cancer.

The chain is built from TRBV11-3 and TRBJ2-1; D possibly corresponds to TRBD2 (6 bases). CDR1 is SGHNT, CDR2 YENEEA, per germline. This CDR3 is built from 14 residues. Trimming left V 8 bases short and J 7 bases short, with 18 bases between. CDR3 sequence: CASERFGRGNEQFF. Written as DNA, the CDR3 is TGTGCCAGCGAGAGATTTGGGCGGGGAAATGAGCAGTTCTTC.

The chain carries TRBV11-3 and TRBJ2-7; D is unclear. Trimming removed 5 bases from V and 4 bases from J, with 15 bases in between. In germline, CDR1 is SGHNT, CDR2 YENEEA. The CDR3 spans 14 residues. CDR3 protein: CASSVDTFDYEQYF. CDR3 bases: TGTGCCAGCAGCGTTGACACCTTCGATTACGAGCAGTACTTC.

This clone was counted a single time. The gene calls are TRBV11-3 and TRBJ2-1; D is possibly TRBD1 (6 bases). This CDR3 spans 16 amino acids. Germline CDR1 SGHNT, CDR2 YENEEA. V lost 2 bases and J lost 9, with 20 bases in between. CDR3 residues: CASSLLGWGPGSEQFF. In nucleotides, the CDR3 is TGTGCCAGCAGCTTATTGGGCTGGGGGCCAGGGAGTGAGCAGTTCTTC.

This clone has only a few counts. DNA of the CDR3: TGTGCCACCAGCAGCAGGGCCGTTACAGATACGCAGTATTTT. This sequence encodes CATSSRAVTDTQYF. The chain joins TRBV15 to TRBJ2-3; TRBD1 might be the D (5 bases). The CDR3 contains 14 residues. Looked up from germline, CDR1 is LNHNV and CDR2 is YYDKDF (reference sequence). Trimming took 3 bases from V and 3 from J, leaving 10 bases between them.

This clone has only a few counts. The chain recombines TRBV11-3 with TRBJ1-2; the match to TRBD1 covers 7 bases. The length of the CDR3 is 15 residues. V shed 4 bases, J shed 7 bases, and the junction held 12 bases outside the gene matches. The germline CDR1 and CDR2 sequences are SGHNT and YENEEA. The CDR3 DNA sequence: TGTGCCAGCAGCTCCTTAGACAGGGAGGGTGGTGGCTACACCTTC. Translating it yields CASSSLDREGGGYTF.

This clone was seen a single time. This chain joins TRBV18 and TRBJ2-2; D is unclear. Trimming removed 1 base from V and 2 bases from J, with 5 bases in between. The germline V gene has CDR1 KGHSH and CDR2 LQKENI. The CDR3 is 14 residues long. The DNA of the CDR3 is TGTGCCAGCTCACCACTTCTTAACACCGGGGAGCTGTTTTTT. This gives the protein CASSPLLNTGELFF. The full variable domain, with the rest looked up from reference TRBV18 and TRBJ2-2, is NAGVMQNPRHLVRRRGQEARLRCSPMKGHSHVYWYRQLPEEGLKFMVYLQKENIIDESGMPKERFSAEFPKEGPSILRIQQVVRGDSAAYFCASSPLLNTGELFFGEGSRLTVL.

The chain links TRBV2 to TRBJ1-2; tentative D call: TRBD1 (6 bases). Germline CDR1 SNHLY, CDR2 FYNNEI. Between the trimmed V and J ends, which lost 5 bases and 6 bases, there was a span of 13 bases. The CDR3 sequence is 13 residues long. The CDR3 nucleotides are TGTGCCAGCAGTTCCGATTACAGGGATGGCTACACCTTC. It yields the protein CASSSDYRDGYTF.

This clone occurred a few times. V usage is TRBV30 and J usage is TRBJ1-3; D unresolved. Germline-derived CDR1 and CDR2 are GTSNPN and SVGIG (reference sequence). This CDR3 comprises 14 residues. Between the trimmed V and J ends, which lost 6 bases and 0 bases, there was a span of 12 bases. This CDR3 reads CACPGWGSGNTIYF. Written as DNA, the CDR3 is TGTGCCTGCCCGGGTTGGGGCTCTGGAAACACCATATATTTT. Complete variable domain (other parts from reference TRBV30 and TRBJ1-3): SQTIHQWPATLVQPVGSPLSLECTVEGTSNPNLYWYRQAAGRGLQLLFYSVGIGQISSEVPQNLSASRPQDRQFILSSKKLLLSDSGFYLCACPGWGSGNTIYFGEGSWLTVV.

This chain links TRBV28 with TRBJ2-3; 7 bases map to TRBD2. This CDR3 region has 18 residues. Germline-derived CDR1 and CDR2 are MDHEN and SYDVKM. Unmatched junction bases numbered 16, after V lost 3 bases and J lost 4 bases. The chain's CDR3 is CASSFVVKAGVGSDTQYF. The CDR3 DNA is TGTGCCAGCAGTTTCGTCGTTAAGGCGGGAGTAGGGTCAGATACGCAGTATTTT.

V and J are TRBV12-5 and TRBJ2-2; a possible D gene is TRBD2 (6 bases). The CDR3 is 18 amino acids. V was clipped by 1 base and J by 0 bases, with 15 bases between them. Per germline, CDR1 LGHNT and CDR2 FRNRAP. The CDR3 DNA reads as TGTGCTAGTGGTTTGGCCCCCACCATAGCGGCGAACACCGGGGAGCTGTTTTTT. Its translation: CASGLAPTIAANTGELFF.

By share, this clone counts as large. This chain links TRBV11-3 with TRBJ2-3, with 14 bases lining up with TRBD2. The junction had 8 bases not matched to a gene; V was cut back by 3 bases and J by 0 bases. The CDR3 runs 19 residues. Germline V gives CDR1 SGHNT, CDR2 YENEEA. CDR3 nucleotide sequence: TGTGCCAGCAGCTTGTCATTGGGACTAGCGGGGGCCAGCACAGATACGCAGTATTTT. Amino acid sequence: CASSLSLGLAGASTDTQYF.

This chain uses TRBV19 with TRBJ2-1; 7 nucleotides line up with TRBD2. Germline CDR1 is LNHDA and CDR2 is SQIVND (reference sequence). There are 17 residues in the CDR3. V shed 1 base and J 1 base; nucleotides not matched to a gene: 7. This CDR3 reads CASSIGLALTSYNEQFF. The DNA of the CDR3 is TGTGCCAGTAGTATAGGACTAGCTCTAACATCCTACAATGAGCAGTTCTTC.

The rearrangement uses TRBV14 and TRBJ2-7, with 7 bases matching TRBD1. Germline CDR1 reads SGHDN; CDR2 reads FVKESK. This CDR3 is built from 17 residues. After removal of 1 base from V and 0 bases from J, the junction contained 9 bases not matched to a gene. CDR3 protein: CASSQGSPTGRSYEQYF. CDR3 coding DNA: TGTGCCAGCAGCCAAGGCTCGCCGACAGGGCGCTCCTACGAGCAGTACTTC.

The chain uses TRBV6-8 and TRBJ2-3; TRBD1 matches 9 bases. The CDR3 totals 15 residues. Germline CDR1 MNHGY, CDR2 SAAAGT. Unmatched junction bases numbered 6, after V lost 2 bases and J lost 6 bases. The CDR3 bases are TGTGCCAGCAGTTACGGGACAGGGTATAAGGATACGCAGTATTTT. It encodes CASSYGTGYKDTQYF.

CDR3 protein: CASSLTANTGELFF. In nucleotides, the CDR3 is TGTGCCAGCAGCTTAACAGCAAACACCGGGGAGCTGTTTTTT. The chain employs TRBV27 and TRBJ2-2; unclear D gene. The CDR3 loop spans 14 amino acids. Germline assignment: CDR1 MNHEY and CDR2 SMNVEV (reference sequence). Trimming removed 6 bases from V and 2 bases from J, with 10 bases in between.

The chain links TRBV11-3 to TRBJ2-6, with TRBD1 as a possible D gene (6 bases). Trimming shortened V by 3 bases and J by 2 bases, and 14 bases separated the two germline ends. The CDR3 runs 17 residues. Germline CDR1 SGHNT, CDR2 YENEEA. The CDR3 loop is CASSLGPGATGANVLTF. Written as DNA, the CDR3 is TGTGCCAGCAGCTTGGGGCCAGGGGCAACTGGGGCCAACGTCCTGACTTTC.

The count of this clone is one. The chain combines TRBV6-8 with TRBJ1-2; 7 bases are shared with TRBD1. Unmatched junction bases numbered 6, after V lost 2 bases and J lost 6 bases. Germline V gene sequence: CDR1 MNHGY, CDR2 SAAAGT. The CDR3 spans 14 residues. In DNA form, the CDR3 reads TGTGCCAGCAGTTACGCAGGGGGAGGAGATGGCTACACCTTC. It encodes CASSYAGGGDGYTF.

The chain uses TRBV30 and TRBJ1-5; D gene ambiguous. V lost 3 bases and J lost 6, with 15 bases in between. CDR3 size: 14 residues. Germline V CDR1 and CDR2: GTSNPN, SVGIG (reference sequence). The CDR3 DNA reads TGTGCCTGGAGCCCTGGAGTGGCGGCTCAGCCCCAGCATTTT. It translates to CAWSPGVAAQPQHF.

This chain's CDR3 is CASSLSSAGYGEQFF. The DNA for the CDR3 is TGTGCCAGCAGTTTATCCTCAGCGGGATACGGTGAGCAGTTCTTC. The chain carries TRBV28 and TRBJ2-1; TRBD2 matches at 7 bases. Trimming took 1 base from V and 9 from J; bases not matched to a gene: 9. The CDR3 runs to 15 residues. Germline V CDR1 and CDR2: MDHEN, SYDVKM.

This chain connects TRBV28 to TRBJ1-3, with 9 bases aligning to TRBD1. The CDR3 runs to 15 residues. V gave up 6 bases and J gave up 2 bases; unmatched junction bases: 5. Germline CDR1 MDHEN, CDR2 SYDVKM. CDR3 bases: TGTGCCAGCAGGCACAGGGGGCTGGCTGGAAACACCATATATTTT. Its protein product is CASRHRGLAGNTIYF.

The V call is TRBV11-3, the J call TRBJ1-1; D is unclear. The CDR3 extends over 14 amino acids. Germline loops: CDR1 SGHNT, CDR2 YENEEA. Trimming removed 5 bases at V and 7 bases at J, with 17 bases between. The chain's CDR3 is CASSPTAGQDEAFF. CDR3 bases: TGTGCCAGCAGCCCGACGGCCGGTCAGGATGAAGCTTTCTTT.

The V call is TRBV6-8, the J call TRBJ2-1; D call uncertain. The CDR3 is made up of 13 amino acids. CDR1 MNHGY and CDR2 SAAAGT come from the germline V gene. The V gene lost 2 bases and the J gene lost 9 bases, with 11 bases spanning the gap. Here the CDR3 reads CASSYLGLGEQFF. The DNA for the CDR3 is TGTGCCAGCAGTTACCTCGGATTGGGTGAGCAGTTCTTC.

V gene TRBV30 combines with J gene TRBJ1-2, with D possibly matching TRBD1 (5 bases). The germline CDR1 and CDR2 sequences are GTSNPN and SVGIG (reference sequence). This CDR3 comprises 14 residues. Trimming cost V 3 bases and J 4 bases, with 15 bases left between them. In nucleotides, the CDR3 is TGTGCCTGGAGAGAAGGGACGGGACTCTATGGCTACACCTTC. It codes for CAWREGTGLYGYTF.

V gene TRBV6-8 combines with J gene TRBJ1-4, with D maybe TRBD1 (5 bases). V was trimmed by 5 bases and J by 7 bases, leaving 17 bases between them. Germline CDR1 is MNHGY and CDR2 is SAAAGT. CDR3 size: 15 residues. As DNA, the CDR3 is TGTGCCAGCAGTGCCACCCAGGGACCGGGTGAAAAACTGTTTTTT. Protein: CASSATQGPGEKLFF.

The chain employs TRBV11-3 and TRBJ2-1; perhaps TRBD2 as D (6 bases). V lost 5 bases and J 5 bases, leaving 19 bases between the germline ends. Germline CDR1 is SGHNT and CDR2 is YENEEA. This CDR3 contains 16 residues. Here the CDR3 DNA reads TGTGCCAGCAGCGTGGGGGGAAAGAGATTTGACAATGAGCAGTTCTTC. It translates to CASSVGGKRFDNEQFF.

This clone was recorded a few times. V gene TRBV6-8 combines with J gene TRBJ1-1; 7 nucleotides match TRBD1. J lost 1 base, V lost 5 bases, and 4 bases had no gene match. This CDR3 has 14 residues. CDR1 and CDR2 from the germline V gene are MNHGY and SAAAGT. CDR3: CASSRDRRNTEAFF. CDR3 in DNA: TGTGCCAGCAGTAGGGACAGACGGAACACTGAAGCTTTCTTT.